Following are 29 T cell receptor beta chains from one sample sequenced in a study of T cell repertoires in aging, cancer and after chemotherapy. TCR beta rearrangements were amplified from peripheral blood genomic DNA. Multiplex touch-down PCR with TRB-A/B primers amplified rearranged V-D-J TRB sequences. TCRdb reprocessed the multiplex PCR reads with MiXCR, giving one entry per CDR3 protein. The sample has 2,000 to 2,500 distinct CDR3 sequences; roughly 31% are singletons. The sequencing input was blood. The receptor set was obtained from a human donor in good health.

The V and J genes are TRBV11-1 and TRBJ1-6; no definite D call. This CDR3 region has 15 residues. Germline lookup yields CDR1 SGHAT and CDR2 FQDESV (reference sequence). Trimming stripped 1 base from V and 7 bases from J, with 11 bases between. The CDR3 region has the DNA TGTGCCAGCAGCTTAGATCCGGGGAGAAATTCACCCCTCCACTTT. Encoded protein: CASSLDPGRNSPLHF.

V is TRBV6-2 or TRBV6-3 and J is TRBJ2-1; tentatively, D is TRBD2 (5 bases). Germline V lookup: CDR1 MNHEY, CDR2 SVGEGT. This CDR3 spans 15 amino acids. Trimming cost V 5 bases and J 3 bases, with 14 bases left between them. The CDR3 nucleotides read TGTGCCAGCAGTCGGACTCATAGCTACTACAATGAGCAGTTCTTC. Its protein is CASSRTHSYYNEQFF.

The V and J genes are TRBV12-3 or TRBV12-4 and TRBJ2-7; a weak D match, TRBD1 (5 bases). The length of the CDR3 is 13 residues. The V gene lost 3 bases and the J gene lost 5 bases, with 11 bases spanning the gap. The CDR3 sequence: CASSFYRTHEQYF. The CDR3 DNA is TGTGCCAGCAGTTTCTACAGGACCCACGAGCAGTACTTC.

V usage is TRBV5-1 and J usage is TRBJ2-1, with TRBD2 identical over 11 bases. J gave up 8 bases and V 0 bases, and 7 bases lay outside the gene matches. The CDR3 is 16 amino acids. CDR1 and CDR2 from the germline V gene are SGHRS and YFSETQ. The CDR3 here is CASSLGLAGPSDEQFF. For the CDR3, the DNA is TGCGCCAGCAGCTTGGGACTAGCGGGGCCCTCCGATGAGCAGTTCTTC. Based on the CDR3 plus reference TRBV5-1 and TRBJ2-1, the full variable domain is KAGVTQTPRYLIKTRGQQVTLSCSPISGHRSVSWYQQTPGQGLQFLFEYFSETQRNKGNFPGRFSGRQFSNSRSEMNVSTLELGDSALYLCASSLGLAGPSDEQFFGPGTRLTVL.

This clonotype showed up just a few times. The chain is built from TRBV7-2 and TRBJ2-1, with D uncertain. From germline, CDR1 is SGHTA and CDR2 FQGNSA. Trimming left V 5 bases short and J 1 base short, with 6 bases between. The CDR3 length is 13 residues. CDR3: CASSPPSYNEQFF. The CDR3 region has the DNA TGTGCCAGCAGCCCACCTTCCTACAATGAGCAGTTCTTC. Full variable domain (rest looked up from reference TRBV7-2 and TRBJ2-1): GAGVSQSPSNKVTEKGKDVELRCDPISGHTALYWYRQSLGQGLEFLIYFQGNSAPDKSGLPSDRFSAERTGGSVSTLTIQRTQQEDSAVYLCASSPPSYNEQFFGPGTRLTVL.

This clonotype is classed as medium-sized. The CDR3 here is CASSYEAGGPVGELFF. CDR3 DNA: TGTGCCAGCAGTTACGAAGCGGGAGGGCCGGTCGGGGAGCTGTTTTTT. V is TRBV6-5 and J is TRBJ2-2; TRBD2 aligns across 10 bases. The J segment lost 7 bases and the V segment lost 2 bases, leaving 7 bases of the junction unmatched. The CDR3 loop spans 16 amino acids. Germline-derived CDR1 and CDR2 are MNHEY and SVGAGI.

This clonotype turned up a few times. The chain recombines TRBV10-3 with TRBJ2-3; 7 positions agree with TRBD2. Germline CDR1 reads ENHRY; CDR2 reads SYGVKD. The CDR3 is 18 residues long. V trimming: 0 bases; J trimming: 0 bases; junction bases outside the gene matches: 9. CDR3 coding DNA: TGTGCCATCAGTGAGTCGTCGGACCGGGGAGGGAGCACAGATACGCAGTATTTT. Residues: CAISESSDRGGSTDTQYF.

This clonotype was counted a few times. V is TRBV20-1 and J is TRBJ2-1; 8 bases map to TRBD2. V was clipped by 3 bases and J by 7 bases; unmatched bases: 2. CDR3 length: 12 residues. The V gene's germline CDR1 is DFQATT and CDR2 SNEGSKA (reference sequence). The CDR3: CSASGRGNEQFF. Written as DNA, the CDR3 is TGCAGTGCTAGCGGGAGGGGAAATGAGCAGTTCTTC.

This clonotype was detected only a few times. The chain combines TRBV6-4 with TRBJ2-3, with 8 positions matching TRBD2. CDR3 size: 15 residues. V was clipped by 3 bases and J by 2 bases; unmatched bases: 4. Germline V gene lookup returns CDR1 MRHNA and CDR2 SNTAGT. CDR3 nucleotides: TGTGCCAGCAGTGAAACTAGCGGAGCCACAGATACGCAGTATTTT. This codes for CASSETSGATDTQYF.

The rearrangement links TRBV6-2 or TRBV6-3 to TRBJ2-1; 10 bases fit TRBD2. V dropped 0 bases and J dropped 8; count of bases not matched to a gene: 13. Germline CDR1 is MNHEY and CDR2 is SVGEGT. The CDR3 covers 18 residues. CDR3 DNA sequence: TGTGCCAGCAGTTACTCTATGGGGTCAGCGGGAGGGTCGGATGAGCAGTTCTTC. Its protein product is CASSYSMGSAGGSDEQFF.

The V call is TRBV12-3 or TRBV12-4, the J call TRBJ2-1; D is possibly TRBD2 (6 bases). The CDR3 covers 16 residues. V lost 6 bases and J 4 bases, leaving 19 bases between the germline ends. Here the CDR3 reads CASRLGGGLGYNEQFF. In nucleotides, the CDR3 is TGTGCCAGCAGACTCGGCGGAGGGTTGGGATACAATGAGCAGTTCTTC.

The chain links TRBV7-2 to TRBJ2-1; a possible D gene is TRBD1 (6 bases). The germline gives CDR1 SGHTA, CDR2 FQGNSA. With 1 base removed from V and 4 bases from J, the gap between germline ends came to 11 bases. CDR3 length: 15 amino acids. Here the CDR3 reads CASSLGGGQYNEQFF. The CDR3 DNA reads TGTGCCAGCAGCTTAGGTGGGGGACAATACAATGAGCAGTTCTTC. Variable domain in full (rest from reference TRBV7-2 and TRBJ2-1): GAGVSQSPSNKVTEKGKDVELRCDPISGHTALYWYRQSLGQGLEFLIYFQGNSAPDKSGLPSDRFSAERTGGSVSTLTIQRTQQEDSAVYLCASSLGGGQYNEQFFGPGTRLTVL.

This clonotype has only a few counts. The chain carries TRBV15 and TRBJ2-1; D unclear. Germline V lookup: CDR1 LNHNV, CDR2 YYDKDF (reference sequence). The V gene lost 1 base and the J gene lost 1 base, with 5 bases spanning the gap. The CDR3 is 14 amino acids. CDR3 residues: CATSRGDSYNEQFF. Here the CDR3 DNA reads TGTGCCACCAGCAGAGGGGATTCCTACAATGAGCAGTTCTTC.

The table lists this clonotype with a count of one. It may be a read error: a sequence one base away is much more abundant. This chain links TRBV12-3 or TRBV12-4 with TRBJ2-1; 9 nucleotides align to TRBD2. The CDR3 totals 14 residues. The V gene end was trimmed by 5 bases and the J gene end by 5 bases; junction bases not matched to a gene: 4. CDR3 nucleotide sequence: TGTGCCAGCAGTCCTAGCGGGATTAACAATGAGCAGTTCTTC. It yields the protein CASSPSGINNEQFF.

In this sample, this clonotype turned up a few times. This sequence joins TRBV15 and TRBJ1-4; D gene uncertain. V dropped 0 bases and J dropped 5 bases, with 10 bases sitting between them. This CDR3 spans 15 amino acids. The V gene's germline CDR1 is LNHNV and CDR2 YYDKDF (reference sequence). This CDR3 is CATSRDLVINEKLFF. The CDR3, as DNA: TGTGCCACCAGCAGAGATCTAGTGATAAATGAAAAACTGTTTTTT. Drawing the rest from reference TRBV15 and TRBJ1-4, the complete variable domain is DAMVIQNPRYQVTQFGKPVTLSCSQTLNHNVMYWYQQKSSQAPKLLFHYYDKDFNNEADTPDNFQSRRPNTSFCFLDIRSPGLGDTAMYLCATSRDLVINEKLFFGSGTQLSVL.

This clonotype is classed as medium-sized. This chain uses TRBV27 with TRBJ2-3, with D uncertain. V was clipped by 1 base and J by 0 bases, with 11 bases between them. Per the germline V gene, CDR1 is MNHEY and CDR2 is SMNVEV (reference sequence). This CDR3 contains 16 residues. Written as DNA, the CDR3 is TGTGCCAGCAGTTTATGGGCAGGTCCTAGCACAGATACGCAGTATTTT. Its protein is CASSLWAGPSTDTQYF.

By share of the sample, this clonotype is medium-sized. V is TRBV6-5 and J is TRBJ1-2, with a possible D match to TRBD1 (6 bases). The germline gives CDR1 MNHEY, CDR2 SVGAGI. The CDR3 sequence is 13 residues long. The V end was cut by 6 bases, the J end by 8 bases, with 16 bases between. In DNA, the CDR3 is TGTGCCAGCAGAGGACAGACACGACTGGGCTACACCTTC. Residues: CASRGQTRLGYTF.

The J gene is TRBJ1-1, the V gene TRBV18; 8 positions match TRBD1. The CDR3 loop spans 13 amino acids. J gave up 4 bases and V 3 bases, and 1 base lay outside the gene matches. Per the germline V gene, CDR1 is KGHSH and CDR2 is LQKENI. The DNA for the CDR3 is TGTGCCAGCTCACCGACAGGGGCCACTGAAGCTTTCTTT. It yields the protein CASSPTGATEAFF.

This sequence joins TRBV11-2 and TRBJ2-7; 7 bases line up with TRBD1. This CDR3 contains 15 residues. Losses at the gene ends were 4 bases for V and 1 base for J; bases not matched to a gene: 7. CDR1 and CDR2 from the germline V gene are SGHAT and FQNNGV. The CDR3 DNA reads TGTGCCAGCAGCTCCCTGACAGGGATTTCCTACGAGCAGTACTTC. Its translation: CASSSLTGISYEQYF.

The chain carries TRBV5-6 and TRBJ2-3, with 7 bases aligning to TRBD1. This CDR3 is 17 amino acids long. Germline trimming cut 1 base from V and 1 base from J; bases unmatched to any gene: 9. CDR1 and CDR2 from the germline V gene are SGHDT and YYEEEE. The CDR3 DNA reads as TGTGCCAGCAGCTTGCTCAAGGGGGCGCGGGGCACAGATACGCAGTATTTT. As protein: CASSLLKGARGTDTQYF.

The chain uses TRBV12-3 or TRBV12-4 and TRBJ2-1; unclear D gene. Trimming pared 7 bases from V and 1 base from J, leaving 5 bases between. This CDR3 has 12 residues. The CDR3 here is CASKRSYNEQFF. The CDR3 region has the DNA TGTGCCAGCAAGAGGTCCTACAATGAGCAGTTCTTC.

The rearrangement links TRBV12-3 or TRBV12-4 to TRBJ1-1; TRBD1 agrees at 10 bases. V trimming: 6 bases; J trimming: 10 bases; junction bases outside the gene matches: 11. The CDR3 covers 14 residues. The CDR3 DNA reads TGTGCCAGCAGCCTGAACGACAGGGGGCGCGGAGCTTTCTTT. Translation: CASSLNDRGRGAFF.

This clonotype was observed a handful of times. The gene calls are TRBV5-1 and TRBJ2-1; D may match TRBD1 or TRBD2 (6 bases each). CDR3 size: 16 residues. Germline V gives CDR1 SGHRS, CDR2 YFSETQ. V lost 0 bases and J 9 bases, leaving 19 bases between the germline ends. The DNA of the CDR3 is TGCGCCAGCAGCTTGGATACGGGGGCTAGCAAGTTTGAGCAGTTCTTC. Its protein is CASSLDTGASKFEQFF.

As to this clonotype: One junction end disagrees with the germline gene, perhaps due to a read error. This chain links TRBV15 with TRBJ2-1; D ambiguous. The germline CDR1 and CDR2 sequences are LNHNV and YYDKDF (reference sequence). There are 14 residues in the CDR3. CDR3 amino acids: CATSRGDSYNEHFF. The CDR3 nucleotides read TGTGCCACCAGCAGAGGGGATTCCTACAATGAGCATTTCTTC.

The chain couples TRBV18 to TRBJ1-3; no clear D. Looked up from germline, CDR1 is KGHSH and CDR2 is LQKENI. CDR3 length: 16 residues. Deletions cut 3 bases from V and 2 bases from J, with 14 bases between. The DNA for the CDR3 is TGTGCCAGCTCACCGCAGGCGGGATCTACTGGAAACACCATATATTTT. Translated: CASSPQAGSTGNTIYF.

This chain connects TRBV6-2 or TRBV6-3 to TRBJ1-5; TRBD1 might be the D (6 bases). Germline loops: CDR1 MNHEY, CDR2 SVGEGT. The V end was cut by 6 bases, the J end by 3 bases, with 12 bases between. CDR3 length: 14 amino acids. CDR3 sequence: CASRKTGDNQPQHF. The CDR3 coding sequence is TGTGCCAGCAGGAAGACAGGTGACAATCAGCCCCAGCATTTT.

The chain combines TRBV6-4 with TRBJ2-1; the match to TRBD2 covers 13 bases. From germline, CDR1 is MRHNA and CDR2 SNTAGT. The CDR3 covers 16 residues. V was clipped by 2 bases and J by 8 bases; unmatched bases: 6. The CDR3 DNA reads as TGTGCCAGCAGTGACGGTACTAGCGGGGGGGTGGATGAGCAGTTCTTC. Translating it yields CASSDGTSGGVDEQFF.

The chain couples TRBV5-1 to TRBJ1-5; perhaps TRBD1 as D (5 bases). The germline CDR1 and CDR2 sequences are SGHRS and YFSETQ. Trimming cost V 5 bases and J 8 bases, with 14 bases left between them. This CDR3 region has 13 residues. CDR3 loop: CASSSGGGEPQHF. The DNA for the CDR3 is TGCGCCAGCAGTTCCGGGGGAGGTGAGCCCCAGCATTTT.

This chain links TRBV5-6 with TRBJ1-1; 10 bases are a match to TRBD1. This CDR3 is 16 amino acids long. V shed 1 base and J 10 bases; nucleotides not matched to a gene: 13. Germline V gene data show CDR1 as SGHDT and CDR2 as YYEEEE. CDR3 sequence: CASSLLSGTGVLGAFF. The CDR3 nucleotides read TGTGCCAGCAGCTTGTTAAGCGGGACAGGGGTTTTGGGAGCTTTCTTT.